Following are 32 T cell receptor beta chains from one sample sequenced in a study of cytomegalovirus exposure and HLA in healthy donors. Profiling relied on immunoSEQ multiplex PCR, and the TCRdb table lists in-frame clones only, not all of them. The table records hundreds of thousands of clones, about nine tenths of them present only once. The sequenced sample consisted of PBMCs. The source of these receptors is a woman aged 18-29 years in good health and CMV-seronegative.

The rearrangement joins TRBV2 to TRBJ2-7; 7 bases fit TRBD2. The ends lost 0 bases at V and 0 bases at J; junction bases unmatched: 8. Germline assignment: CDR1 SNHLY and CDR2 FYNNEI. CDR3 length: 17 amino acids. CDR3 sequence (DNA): TGTGCCAGCAGTGAAGCTCGGGCGGGGGACCTCTCCTACGAGCAGTACTTC. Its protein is CASSEARAGDLSYEQYF.

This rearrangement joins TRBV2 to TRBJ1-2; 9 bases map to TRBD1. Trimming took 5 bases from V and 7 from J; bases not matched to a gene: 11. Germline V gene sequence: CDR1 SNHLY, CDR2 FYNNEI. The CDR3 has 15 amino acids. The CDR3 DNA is TGTGCCAGCAGTACTTACGGGACAGGGCCTGGTGGCTACACCTTC. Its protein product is CASSTYGTGPGGYTF. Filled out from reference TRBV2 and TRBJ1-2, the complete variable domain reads EPEVTQTPSHQVTQMGQEVILRCVPISNHLYFYWYRQILGQKVEFLVSFYNNEISEKSEIFDDQFSVERPDGSNFTLKIRSTKLEDSAMYFCASSTYGTGPGGYTFGSGTRLTVV.

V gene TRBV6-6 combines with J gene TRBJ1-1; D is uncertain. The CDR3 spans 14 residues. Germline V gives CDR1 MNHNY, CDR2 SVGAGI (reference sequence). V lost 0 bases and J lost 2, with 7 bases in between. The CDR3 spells CASSYSKANTEAFF. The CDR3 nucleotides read TGTGCCAGCAGTTACTCGAAAGCAAACACTGAAGCTTTCTTT.

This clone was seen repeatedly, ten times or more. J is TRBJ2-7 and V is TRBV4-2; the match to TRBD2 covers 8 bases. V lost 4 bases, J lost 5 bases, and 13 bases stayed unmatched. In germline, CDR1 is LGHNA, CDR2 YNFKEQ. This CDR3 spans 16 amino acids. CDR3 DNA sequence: TGTGCCAGCAGCCCGGGGGCGGGGGGAAGGAGAAACGAGCAGTACTTC. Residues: CASSPGAGGRRNEQYF.

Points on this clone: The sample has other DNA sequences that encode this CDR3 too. Here the CDR3 reads CASSLGTGSYEQYF. As DNA, the CDR3 is TGTGCCAGCAGCTTGGGGACAGGGTCCTACGAGCAGTACTTC. The V gene is TRBV7-8, the J gene TRBJ2-7, with 9 nucleotides matching TRBD1. Trimming at V came to 3 bases and at J to 1 base, leaving 1 base not matched to a gene. Germline CDR1 SGHVS, CDR2 FQNEAQ. This CDR3 has 14 amino acids.

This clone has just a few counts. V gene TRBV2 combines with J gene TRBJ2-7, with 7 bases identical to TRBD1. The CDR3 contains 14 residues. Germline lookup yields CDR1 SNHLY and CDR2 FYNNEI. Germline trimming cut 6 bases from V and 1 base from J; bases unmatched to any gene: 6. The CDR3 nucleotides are TGTGCCAGCAGCGCCCGGGACAGTTCCTACGAGCAGTACTTC. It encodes CASSARDSSYEQYF.

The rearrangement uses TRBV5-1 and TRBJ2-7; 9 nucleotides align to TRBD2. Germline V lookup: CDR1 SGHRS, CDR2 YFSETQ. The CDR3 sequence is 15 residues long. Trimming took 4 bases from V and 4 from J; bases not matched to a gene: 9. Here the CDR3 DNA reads TGCGCCAGCAGCCGGCCTGGCGGGGGGGCGTACGAGCAGTACTTC. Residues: CASSRPGGGAYEQYF.

The CDR3 sequence is CASSSRGGSYEQYF. In DNA form, the CDR3 reads TGCGCCAGCAGCTCTCGGGGGGGCTCCTACGAGCAGTACTTC. The chain joins TRBV5-1 to TRBJ2-7; 8 bases map to TRBD2. The trim removed 3 bases at V and 0 bases at J, leaving 2 bases unmatched. The germline V gene has CDR1 SGHRS and CDR2 YFSETQ. CDR3 size: 14 residues.

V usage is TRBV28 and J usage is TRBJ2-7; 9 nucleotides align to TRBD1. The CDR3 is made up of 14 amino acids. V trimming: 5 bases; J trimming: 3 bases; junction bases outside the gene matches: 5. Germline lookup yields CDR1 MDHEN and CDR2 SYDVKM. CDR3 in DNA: TGTGCCAGCAGTCCGGGACAGGGAATCTACGAGCAGTACTTC. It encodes CASSPGQGIYEQYF.

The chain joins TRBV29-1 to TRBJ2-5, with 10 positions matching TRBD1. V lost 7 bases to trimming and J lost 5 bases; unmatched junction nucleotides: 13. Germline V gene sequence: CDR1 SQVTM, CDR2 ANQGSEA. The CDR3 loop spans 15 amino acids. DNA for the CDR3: TGCAGCGGTGACAGGGGGCGGGGGTCTGCGGAGACCCAGTACTTC. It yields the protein CSGDRGRGSAETQYF. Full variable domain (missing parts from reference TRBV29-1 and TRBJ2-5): SAVISQKPSRDICQRGTSLTIQCQVDSQVTMMFWYRQQPGQSLTLIATANQGSEATYESGFVIDKFPISRPNLTFSTLTVSNMSPEDSSIYLCSGDRGRGSAETQYFGPGTRLLVL.

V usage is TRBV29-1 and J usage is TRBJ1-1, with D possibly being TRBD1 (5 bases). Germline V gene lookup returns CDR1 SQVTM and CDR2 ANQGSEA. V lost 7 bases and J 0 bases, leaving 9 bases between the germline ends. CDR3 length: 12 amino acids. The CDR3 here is CSANRMNTEAFF. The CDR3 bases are TGCAGCGCGAACAGGATGAACACTGAAGCTTTCTTT.

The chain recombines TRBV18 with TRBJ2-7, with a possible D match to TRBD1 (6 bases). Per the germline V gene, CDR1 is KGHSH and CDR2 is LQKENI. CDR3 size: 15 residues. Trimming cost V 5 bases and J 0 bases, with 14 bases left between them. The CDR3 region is CASSTWDMSSYEQYF. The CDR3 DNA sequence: TGTGCCAGCTCAACATGGGACATGAGCTCCTACGAGCAGTACTTC.

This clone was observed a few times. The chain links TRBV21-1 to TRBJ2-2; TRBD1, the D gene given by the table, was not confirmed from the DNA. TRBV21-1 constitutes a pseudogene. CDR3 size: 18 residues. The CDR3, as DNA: TGTGCCAGCAGCAAAGAGGGGCCTTCCACTCCGAACACCGGGGAGCTGTTTTTT. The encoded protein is CASSKEGPSTPNTGELFF.

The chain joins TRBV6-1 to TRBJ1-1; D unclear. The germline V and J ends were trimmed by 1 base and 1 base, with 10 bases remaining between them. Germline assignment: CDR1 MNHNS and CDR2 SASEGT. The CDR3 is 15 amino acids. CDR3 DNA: TGTGCCAGCAGTGAAGACCGAACACCGAACACTGAAGCTTTCTTT. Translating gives CASSEDRTPNTEAFF.

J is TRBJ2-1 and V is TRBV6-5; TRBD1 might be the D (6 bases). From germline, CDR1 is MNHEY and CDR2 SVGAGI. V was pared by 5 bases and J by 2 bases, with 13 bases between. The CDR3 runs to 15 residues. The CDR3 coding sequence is TGTGCCAGCAGTCTGACAGGTTACACCTACAATGAGCAGTTCTTC. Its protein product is CASSLTGYTYNEQFF.

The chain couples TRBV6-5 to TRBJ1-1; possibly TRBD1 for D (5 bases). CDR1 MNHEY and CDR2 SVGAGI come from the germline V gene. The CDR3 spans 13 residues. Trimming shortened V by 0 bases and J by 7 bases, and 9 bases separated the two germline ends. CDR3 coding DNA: TGTGCCAGCAGTTACTCGGGGGGGGATGAAGCTTTCTTT. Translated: CASSYSGGDEAFF.

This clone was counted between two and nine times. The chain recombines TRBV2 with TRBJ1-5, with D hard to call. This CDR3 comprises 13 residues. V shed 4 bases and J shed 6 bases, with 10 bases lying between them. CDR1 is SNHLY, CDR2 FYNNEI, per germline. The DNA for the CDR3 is TGTGCCAGCAGTGGGCGGGAATCTCAGCCCCAGCATTTT. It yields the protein CASSGRESQPQHF. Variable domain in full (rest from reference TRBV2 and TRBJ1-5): EPEVTQTPSHQVTQMGQEVILRCVPISNHLYFYWYRQILGQKVEFLVSFYNNEISEKSEIFDDQFSVERPDGSNFTLKIRSTKLEDSAMYFCASSGRESQPQHFGDGTRLSIL.

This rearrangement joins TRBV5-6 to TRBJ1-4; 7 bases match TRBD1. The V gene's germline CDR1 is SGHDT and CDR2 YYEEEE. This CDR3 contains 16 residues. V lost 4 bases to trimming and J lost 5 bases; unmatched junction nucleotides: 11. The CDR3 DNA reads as TGTGCCAGCAGCAGACGATCCGGGACAGCAAATGAAAAACTGTTTTTT. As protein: CASSRRSGTANEKLFF.

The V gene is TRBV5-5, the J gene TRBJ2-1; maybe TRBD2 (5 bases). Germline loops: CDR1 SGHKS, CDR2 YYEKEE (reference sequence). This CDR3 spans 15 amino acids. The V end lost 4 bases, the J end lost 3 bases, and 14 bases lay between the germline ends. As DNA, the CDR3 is TGTGCCAGCAGCCCTGAGGGTTTAGGCTACAATGAGCAGTTCTTC. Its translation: CASSPEGLGYNEQFF.

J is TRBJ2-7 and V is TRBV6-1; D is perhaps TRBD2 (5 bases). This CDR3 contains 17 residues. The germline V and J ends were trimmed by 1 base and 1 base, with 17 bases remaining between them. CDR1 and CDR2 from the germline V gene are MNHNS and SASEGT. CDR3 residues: CASSEEEDAWPSYEQYF. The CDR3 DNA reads TGTGCCAGCAGTGAAGAGGAGGATGCATGGCCATCCTACGAGCAGTACTTC.

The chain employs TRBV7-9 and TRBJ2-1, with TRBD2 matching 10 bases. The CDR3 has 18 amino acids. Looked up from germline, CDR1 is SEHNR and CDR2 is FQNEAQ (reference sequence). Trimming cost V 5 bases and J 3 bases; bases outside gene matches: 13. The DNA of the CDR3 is TGTGCCAGCAGCAACTCCTTGACCACTAGCGGGATCTACAATGAGCAGTTCTTC. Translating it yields CASSNSLTTSGIYNEQFF. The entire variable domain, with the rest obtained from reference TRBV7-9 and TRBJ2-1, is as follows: DTGVSQNPRHKITKRGQNVTFRCDPISEHNRLYWYRQTLGQGPEFLTYFQNEAQLEKSRLLSDRFSAERPKGSFSTLEIQRTEQGDSAMYLCASSNSLTTSGIYNEQFFGPGTRLTVL.

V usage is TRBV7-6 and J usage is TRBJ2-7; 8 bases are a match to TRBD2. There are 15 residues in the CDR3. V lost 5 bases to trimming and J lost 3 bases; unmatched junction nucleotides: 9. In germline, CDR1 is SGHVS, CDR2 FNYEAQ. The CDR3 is CASSPGGLAVYEQYF. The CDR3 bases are TGTGCCAGCAGCCCAGGCGGACTAGCTGTCTACGAGCAGTACTTC.

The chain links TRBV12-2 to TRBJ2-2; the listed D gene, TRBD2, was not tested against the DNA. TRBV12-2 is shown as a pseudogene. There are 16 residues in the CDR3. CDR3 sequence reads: CASRLESGGDTGELFF. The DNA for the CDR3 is TGTGCAAGTCGCTTAGAGAGCGGGGGGGACACCGGGGAGCTGTTTTTT.

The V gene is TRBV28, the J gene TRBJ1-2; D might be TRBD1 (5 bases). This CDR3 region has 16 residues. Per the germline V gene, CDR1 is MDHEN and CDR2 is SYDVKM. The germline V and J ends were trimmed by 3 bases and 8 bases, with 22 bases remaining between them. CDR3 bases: TGTGCCAGCAGTTTGATAGGGGCCATCGGGAGAGGCGGCTACACCTTC. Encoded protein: CASSLIGAIGRGGYTF.

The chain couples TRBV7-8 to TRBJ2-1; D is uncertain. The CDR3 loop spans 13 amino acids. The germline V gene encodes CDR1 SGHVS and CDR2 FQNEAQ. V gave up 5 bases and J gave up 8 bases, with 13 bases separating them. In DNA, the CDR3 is TGTGCCAGCAGCCCCTCCCTTTTCGATGAGCAGTTCTTC. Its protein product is CASSPSLFDEQFF. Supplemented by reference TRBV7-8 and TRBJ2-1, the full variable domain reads GAGVSQSPRYKVAKRGQDVALRCDPISGHVSLFWYQQALGQGPEFLTYFQNEAQLDKSGLPSDRFFAERPEGSVSTLKIQRTQQEDSAVYLCASSPSLFDEQFFGPGTRLTVL.

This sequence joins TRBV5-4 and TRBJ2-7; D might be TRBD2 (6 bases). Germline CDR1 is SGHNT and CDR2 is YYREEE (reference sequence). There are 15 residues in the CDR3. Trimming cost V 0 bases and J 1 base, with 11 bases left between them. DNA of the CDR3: TGTGCCAGCAGCTTGGGGGCGGGACGGTCCTACGAGCAGTACTTC. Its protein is CASSLGAGRSYEQYF.

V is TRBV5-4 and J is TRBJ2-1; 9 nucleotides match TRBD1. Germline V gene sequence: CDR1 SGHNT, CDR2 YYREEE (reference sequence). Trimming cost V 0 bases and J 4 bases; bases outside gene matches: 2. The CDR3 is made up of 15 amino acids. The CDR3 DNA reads TGTGCCAGCAGCTTGGACAGGGGGCGTTACAATGAGCAGTTCTTC. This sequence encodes CASSLDRGRYNEQFF.

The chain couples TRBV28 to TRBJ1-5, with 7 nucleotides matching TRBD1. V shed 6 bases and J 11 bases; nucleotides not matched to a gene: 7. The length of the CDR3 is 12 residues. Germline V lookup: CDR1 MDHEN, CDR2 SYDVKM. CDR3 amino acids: CASRGQLRAQHF. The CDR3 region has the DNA TGTGCCAGCAGGGGACAGTTAAGGGCCCAGCATTTT.

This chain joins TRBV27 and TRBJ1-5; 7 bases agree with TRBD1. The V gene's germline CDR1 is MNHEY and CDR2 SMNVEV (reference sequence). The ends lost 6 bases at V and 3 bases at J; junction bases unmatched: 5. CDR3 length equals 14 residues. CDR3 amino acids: CASRLGQPNQPQHF. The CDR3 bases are TGTGCCAGCAGGCTGGGACAGCCCAATCAGCCCCAGCATTTT.

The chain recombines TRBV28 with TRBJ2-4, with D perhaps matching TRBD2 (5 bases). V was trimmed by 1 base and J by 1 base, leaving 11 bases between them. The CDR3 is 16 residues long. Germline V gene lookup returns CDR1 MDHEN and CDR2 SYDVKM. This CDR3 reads CASSLSPPGAKNIQYF. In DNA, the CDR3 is TGTGCCAGCAGTTTATCCCCCCCGGGGGCCAAAAACATTCAGTACTTC.

CDR3 nucleotides: TGTGCCAGCAGCTCCTGGGGACAGCGCACAGATACGCAGTATTTT. Amino acid sequence: CASSSWGQRTDTQYF. The chain carries TRBV7-2 and TRBJ2-3; 7 bases are a match to TRBD1. CDR3 length: 15 residues. With V trimmed by 4 bases and J by 1 base, 5 bases remained unmatched. Germline V gene data show CDR1 as SGHTA and CDR2 as FQGNSA. Looking up the rest from reference TRBV7-2 and TRBJ2-3 gives the full variable domain: GAGVSQSPSNKVTEKGKDVELRCDPISGHTALYWYRQSLGQGLEFLIYFQGNSAPDKSGLPSDRFSAERTGGSVSTLTIQRTQQEDSAVYLCASSSWGQRTDTQYFGPGTRLTVL.

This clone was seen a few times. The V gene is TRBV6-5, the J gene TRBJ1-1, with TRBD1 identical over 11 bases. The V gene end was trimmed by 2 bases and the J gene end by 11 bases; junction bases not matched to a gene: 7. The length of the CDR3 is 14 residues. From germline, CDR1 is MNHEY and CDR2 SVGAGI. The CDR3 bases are TGTGCCAGCAGTTACGGACAGGGGGCCATCTCCGCTTTCTTT. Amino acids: CASSYGQGAISAFF.